Listed below are T cell receptor beta chains from one sample, sequenced in a study of T cells after yellow fever vaccination. TCRdb itself ran the 5' RACE reads through MiXCR, one entry per CDR3 protein. The repertoire consists of 50,000 to 65,000 distinct CDR3 sequences, with 6.6% occurring once and the leading ten covering 20% to 25%. Sequenced material: CD8+ T cells not binding an NS4B(214-222) dextramer, sorted from PBMCs, taken approximately 47 days after the first yellow fever vaccination. The origin of the receptors is a man younger than 35 who received the YFV17D yellow fever vaccine. Both conserved end residues are part of each CDR3.

CDR3 protein: CASSAEKLFF
V gene: TRBV4-1

CDR3 protein: CASSKRPGTDMVAEAFF
V gene: TRBV13

CDR3 protein: CASSPTGRKDYEQYF
V gene: TRBV7-8

CDR3 protein: CSVVGTGNTIYF
V gene: TRBV29-1

CDR3 protein: CSARDVVMNTEAFF
V gene: TRBV20-1

CDR3 protein: CASSQDGQGKNIQYF
V gene: TRBV4-3

CDR3 protein: CASSWGRGGDGYTF
V gene: TRBV12-3/TRBV12-4

CDR3 protein: CASRSGGVTDTQYF
V gene: TRBV7-9

CDR3 protein: CASSPFGGSYNEQFF
V gene: TRBV9

CDR3 protein: CASGLELAGTVGELFF
V gene: TRBV12-5

CDR3 protein: CASSQDQGYDRRGYTF
V gene: TRBV4-1

CDR3 protein: CASSSFPRLAEANYGYTF
V gene: TRBV6-2/TRBV6-3

CDR3 protein: CASSLRDPATQYF
V gene: TRBV12-3/TRBV12-4

CDR3 protein: CASSTWTGNQPQHF
V gene: TRBV5-5

CDR3 protein: CASTDTGEETQYF
V gene: TRBV5-1

CDR3 protein: CASSLGFPVGQFF
V gene: TRBV7-2

CDR3 protein: CASSLDRGNEQFF
V gene: TRBV13

CDR3 protein: CASSLHKDEKLFF
V gene: TRBV28